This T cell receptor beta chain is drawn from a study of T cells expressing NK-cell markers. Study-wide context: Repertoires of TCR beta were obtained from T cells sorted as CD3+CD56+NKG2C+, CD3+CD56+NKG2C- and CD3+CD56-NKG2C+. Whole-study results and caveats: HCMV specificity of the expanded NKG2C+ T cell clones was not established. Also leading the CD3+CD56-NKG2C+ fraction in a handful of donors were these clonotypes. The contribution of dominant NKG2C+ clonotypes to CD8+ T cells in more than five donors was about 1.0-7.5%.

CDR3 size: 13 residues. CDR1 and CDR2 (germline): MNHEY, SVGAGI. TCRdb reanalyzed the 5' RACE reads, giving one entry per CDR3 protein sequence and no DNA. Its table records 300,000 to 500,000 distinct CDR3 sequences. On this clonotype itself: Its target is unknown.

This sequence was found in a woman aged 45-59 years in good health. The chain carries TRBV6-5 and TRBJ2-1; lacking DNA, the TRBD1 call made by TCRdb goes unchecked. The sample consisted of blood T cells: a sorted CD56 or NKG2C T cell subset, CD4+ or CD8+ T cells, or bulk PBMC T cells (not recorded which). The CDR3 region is CASSGQGNNEQFF.